What follows is one TCR beta chain and its context. The antigen remains undetermined. This sample was included in a study of persistence of HIV-infected CD4 T cells. Cells were stimulated with CMV-infected fibroblast lysates at roughly 9.1 ug/mL. CD40L/CD69 double-negative CD45RO-high memory CD4+ T cells were collected. Adults with HIV-1 started suppressive ART while chronically infected. The libraries were made with immunoSEQ version 4 in survey mode. Profiling relied on immunoSEQ multiplex PCR, and the TCRdb table lists in-frame clones only, not all of them. This repertoire shows more than 45,000 clones, 75% to 85% found once; its top ten account for about 3%. The CDR3 consists of 13 residues. The germline V gene has CDR1 MNHEY and CDR2 SVGAGI. The V and J ends lost 4 bases and 7 bases respectively, with 8 bases between them.

Sequencing was performed on CD4+ T cells sorted from PBMCs after approximately 19-hour stimulation, taken from a patient who received antiretroviral therapy. The TCR sequence derives from an adult man with HIV who was CMV-seropositive. V and J are TRBV6-5 and TRBJ1-6; D gene unclear. CDR3 bases: TGTGCCAGCAGTTCCTTCCGCAATTCACCCCTCCACTTT. It encodes CASSSFRNSPLHF.